These T cell receptor beta chains were read from a single sample in a study of cytomegalovirus exposure and HLA in healthy donors. Clones were sequenced by immunoSEQ multiplex PCR, and TCRdb holds only the in-frame ones, with some missing. Counted here are 100,000 to 150,000 clones, more than 60% occurring once; the ten biggest clones make up around 14%. The sequencing sample was made of PBMCs. Receptors were obtained from a woman aged 55 to 70 in good health and CMV-seropositive. CDR3s include the opening cysteine and the closing phenylalanine or tryptophan. D genes are given only for firm matches. The size entry is marked missing in some rows and otherwise reads once, few, many or a size class.

clone_size | j_call | cdr3_length | d_call | v_call | cdr3_aa | cdr3_nt
- | TRBJ2-1 | 14 | - | TRBV6-6 | CASGPLVGDNEQFF | TGTGCCAGCGGACCACTAGTGGGAGACAATGAGCAGTTCTTC
few | TRBJ1-2 | 15 | - | TRBV4-2 | CASSQVSGENYGYTF | TGTGCCAGCAGCCAGGTCTCAGGGGAAAACTATGGCTACACCTTC
- | TRBJ2-7 | 12 | - | TRBV7-2 | CASSLTSYEQYF | TGTGCCAGCAGCTTAACATCCTACGAGCAGTACTTC
- | TRBJ1-4 | 19 | TRBD1 | TRBV30 | CAWRGPGQGPVRTNEKLFF | TGTGCCTGGAGGGGCCCGGGACAGGGCCCCGTTCGGACTAATGAAAAACTGTTTTTT
- | TRBJ2-7 | 13 | - | TRBV11-2 | CASSRTDNYEQYF | TGTGCCAGCAGCAGGACAGACAACTACGAGCAGTACTTC
few | TRBJ1-2 | 13 | - | TRBV19 | CASSLQGIYGYTF | TGTGCCAGTAGTCTCCAGGGTATCTATGGCTACACCTTC
- | TRBJ2-2 | 15 | - | TRBV6-1 | CASSEGTGDTGELFF | TGTGCCAGCAGTGAAGGGACGGGGGACACCGGGGAGCTGTTTTTT
- | TRBJ1-4 | 18 | - | TRBV5-1 | CASSFSAQAFATNEKLFF | TGCGCCAGCAGCTTTAGTGCACAGGCGTTTGCAACTAATGAAAAACTGTTTTTT
- | TRBJ2-5 | 16 | TRBD2 | TRBV5-1 | CASSVLLAGGPETQYF | TGCGCCAGCAGCGTGTTACTAGCGGGAGGGCCGGAGACCCAGTACTTC
- | TRBJ2-7 | 15 | TRBD2 | TRBV5-4 | CASSLGTSGTYEQYF | TGTGCCAGCAGCTTGGGTACTAGCGGGACCTACGAGCAGTACTTC